The text below deals with one TCR beta chain. RNA, at about 0.45 to 1 ug, was reverse transcribed with random hexamers. A multiplex approach, immunoSEQ multiplex PCR, amplified TCR beta CDR3 across 54 Vbeta and 13 Jbeta. TCRdb ran MiXCR on the immunoSEQ multiplex PCR reads and lists one entry per CDR3 protein. The data hold about 140,000 distinct CDR3 sequences, with roughly 95% observed a single time. These data originate in a study of CD8 T cells in Susac syndrome. TCR beta sequencing was performed on blood CD8+ and CD4+ T cells. Stable or active relapsing-remitting multiple sclerosis, untreated and meeting revised McDonald criteria, defined the controls. The authors negatively isolated CD8+ and CD4+ T cells and FACS-enriched TEMRA cells. This CDR3 contains 14 residues. Trimming removed 1 base from V and 11 bases from J; junction bases left unmatched: 8. Germline V gene data show CDR1 as SGHVS and CDR2 as FQNEAQ.

V gene TRBV7-8 combines with J gene TRBJ1-5; 7 bases align to TRBD1. The clonotype originates from a human donor with multiple sclerosis. Material: CD4+ T cells from PBMCs. CDR3 coding DNA: TGTGCCAGCAGCTTAGGGGGACAGTTCCAGTCCCAGCATTTT. It translates to CASSLGGQFQSQHF.